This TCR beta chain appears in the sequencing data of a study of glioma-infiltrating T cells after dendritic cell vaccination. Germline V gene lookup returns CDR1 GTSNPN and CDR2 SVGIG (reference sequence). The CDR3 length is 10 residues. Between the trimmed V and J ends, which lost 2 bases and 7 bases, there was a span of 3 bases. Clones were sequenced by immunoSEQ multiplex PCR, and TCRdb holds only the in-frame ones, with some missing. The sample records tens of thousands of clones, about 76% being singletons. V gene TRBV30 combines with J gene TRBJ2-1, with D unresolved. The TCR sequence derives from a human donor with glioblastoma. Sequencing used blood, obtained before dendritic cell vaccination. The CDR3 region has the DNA TGTGCCTGGAGTCAAAATGAGCAGTTCTTC. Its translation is CAWSQNEQFF.